Listed below are T cell receptor beta chains from one sample, sequenced in a study of cytomegalovirus exposure and HLA in healthy donors. Only in-frame clones appear in the TCRdb table, and some are missing; sequencing was by immunoSEQ multiplex PCR. The data hold 84,000 or so clones, with less than 65% observed a single time. Sequencing was carried out using PBMCs. The receptors were sampled from a woman in her thirties in good health and CMV-seropositive. The CDR3 runs from the conserved cysteine through the conserved F or W.

>TRBV27|TRBJ1-2
CASSFLTGLTDFGGYTF
>TRBV19|TRBJ1-2
CASLGGIPGQFIYGYTF
>TRBV6-5|TRBJ2-1
CASSYANSEQFF
>TRBV10-1|TRBJ2-2
CASSRDTNTGELFF
>TRBV18|TRBJ2-1
CASSPGTGDDNEQFF
>TRBV7-2|TRBJ1-2
CASSLGGGYGYTF
>TRBV27|TRBJ2-3
CARSLTPHTDTQYF
>TRBV7-9|TRBJ1-1
CASAGQGNTEAFF
>TRBV23-1|TRBJ2-1
CASSPPERGEQFF
>TRBV6-6|TRBJ2-7
CASSYSPVNEQYF
>TRBV7-5|TRBJ2-3
CVRRATGTSGGAITDTQYF